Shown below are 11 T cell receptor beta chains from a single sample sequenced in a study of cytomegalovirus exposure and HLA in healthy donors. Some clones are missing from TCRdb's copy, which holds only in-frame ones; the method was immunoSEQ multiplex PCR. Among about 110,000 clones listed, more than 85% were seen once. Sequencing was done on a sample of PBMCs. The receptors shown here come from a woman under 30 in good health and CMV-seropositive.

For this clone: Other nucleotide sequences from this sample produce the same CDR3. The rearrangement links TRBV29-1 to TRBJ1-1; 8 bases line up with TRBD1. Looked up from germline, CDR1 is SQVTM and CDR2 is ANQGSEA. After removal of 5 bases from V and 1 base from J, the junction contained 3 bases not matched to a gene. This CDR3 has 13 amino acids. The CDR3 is CSVTTGANTEAFF. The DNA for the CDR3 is TGCAGCGTTACGACAGGGGCGAACACTGAAGCTTTCTTT.

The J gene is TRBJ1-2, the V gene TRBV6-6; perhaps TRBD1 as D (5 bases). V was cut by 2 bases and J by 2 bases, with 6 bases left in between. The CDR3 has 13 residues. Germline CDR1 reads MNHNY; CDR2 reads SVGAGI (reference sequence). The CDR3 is CASSYRTNYGYTF. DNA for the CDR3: TGTGCCAGCAGTTACCGGACAAACTATGGCTACACCTTC.

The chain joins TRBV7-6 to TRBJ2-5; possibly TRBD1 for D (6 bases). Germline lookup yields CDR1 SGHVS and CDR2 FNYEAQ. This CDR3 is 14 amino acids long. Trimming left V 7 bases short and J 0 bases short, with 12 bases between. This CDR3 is CASTLGQYQETQYF. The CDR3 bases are TGTGCCAGCACCCTCGGACAGTACCAAGAGACCCAGTACTTC.

CDR3 bases: TGTGCCAGCAGTAATTTAGCGGGGTCCTACAATGAGCAGTTCTTC. Amino acid sequence: CASSNLAGSYNEQFF. The J gene is TRBJ2-1, the V gene TRBV6-1; 8 bases match TRBD2. The CDR3 loop spans 15 amino acids. CDR1 and CDR2 from the germline V gene are MNHNS and SASEGT. With 5 bases clipped from V and 1 base from J, the junction kept 4 bases outside the gene matches.

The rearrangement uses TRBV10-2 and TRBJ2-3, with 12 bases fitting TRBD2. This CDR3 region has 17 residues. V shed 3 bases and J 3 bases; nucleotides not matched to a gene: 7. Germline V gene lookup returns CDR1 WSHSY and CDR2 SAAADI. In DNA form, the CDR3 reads TGCGCCAGCAGTGATCACTCCGGACTAGCGGGGACAGATACGCAGTATTTT. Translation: CASSDHSGLAGTDTQYF.

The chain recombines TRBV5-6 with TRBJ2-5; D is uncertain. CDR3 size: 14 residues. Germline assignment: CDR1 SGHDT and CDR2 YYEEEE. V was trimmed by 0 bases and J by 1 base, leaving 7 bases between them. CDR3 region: CASSLGRLQETQYF. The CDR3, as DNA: TGTGCCAGCAGCTTGGGGCGGCTCCAAGAGACCCAGTACTTC.

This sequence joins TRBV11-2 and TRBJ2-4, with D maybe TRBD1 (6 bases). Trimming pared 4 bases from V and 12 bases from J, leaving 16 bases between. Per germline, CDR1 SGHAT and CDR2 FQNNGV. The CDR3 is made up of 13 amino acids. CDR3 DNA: TGTGCCAGCAGCTCGACCGGGACGGACAGTCAGTACTTC. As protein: CASSSTGTDSQYF.

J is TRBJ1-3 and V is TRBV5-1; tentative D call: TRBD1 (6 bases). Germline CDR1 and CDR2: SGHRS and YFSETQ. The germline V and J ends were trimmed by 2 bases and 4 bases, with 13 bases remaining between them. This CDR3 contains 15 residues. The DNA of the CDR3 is TGCGCCAGCAGCTTACAGGGAGTATCGGGAAACACCATATATTTT. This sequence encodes CASSLQGVSGNTIYF.

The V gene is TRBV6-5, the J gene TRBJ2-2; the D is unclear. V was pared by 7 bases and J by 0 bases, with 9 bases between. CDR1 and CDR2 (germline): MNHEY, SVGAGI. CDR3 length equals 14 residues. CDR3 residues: CASTQSPNTGELFF. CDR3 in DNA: TGTGCCAGCACACAGAGTCCGAACACCGGGGAGCTGTTTTTT.

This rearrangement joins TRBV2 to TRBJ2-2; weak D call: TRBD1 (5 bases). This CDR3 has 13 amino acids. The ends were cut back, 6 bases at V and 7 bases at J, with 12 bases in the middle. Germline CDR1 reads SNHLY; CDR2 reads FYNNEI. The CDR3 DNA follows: TGTGCCAGCAGAAACCAGGGTCTCGGGGAGCTGTTTTTT. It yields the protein CASRNQGLGELFF.

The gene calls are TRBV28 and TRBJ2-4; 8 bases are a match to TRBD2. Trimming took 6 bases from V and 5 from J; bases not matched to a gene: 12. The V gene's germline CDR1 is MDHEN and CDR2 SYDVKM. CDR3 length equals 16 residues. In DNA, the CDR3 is TGTGCCAGCAGCTCCCACGGGGGGGGTAAGGAAAACATTCAGTACTTC. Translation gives CASSSHGGGKENIQYF.